The 10 T cell receptor beta chains below all came from one sample that was sequenced in a study of blood T cell repertoires in COVID-19. Assay used: immunoSEQ multiplex PCR; TCRdb lists only in-frame clones, some missing. The data show 200,000 to 250,000 clones, 87% seen once. Sample: peripheral blood. These receptors all come from a young woman who had recovered from COVID-19.

The chain couples TRBV29-1 to TRBJ2-7, with 9 bases aligning to TRBD1. The CDR3 has 14 amino acids. From germline, CDR1 is SQVTM and CDR2 ANQGSEA. The junction had 6 bases not matched to a gene; V was cut back by 3 bases and J by 3 bases. CDR3 residues: CSVEIRDRVYEQYF. The CDR3, as DNA: TGCAGCGTTGAGATCCGGGACAGGGTCTACGAGCAGTACTTC.

This clone was found a few times. The chain recombines TRBV9 with TRBJ2-7; 9 bases align to TRBD2. The junction had 13 bases not matched to a gene; V was cut back by 4 bases and J by 5 bases. CDR3 length: 16 residues. The germline gives CDR1 SGDLS, CDR2 YYNGEE. CDR3 residues: CASSPRRAGGVDEQYF. CDR3 DNA sequence: TGTGCCAGCAGCCCCCGGAGAGCGGGAGGTGTTGACGAGCAGTACTTC.

This clone showed up just once. This chain uses TRBV6-1 with TRBJ1-2; a possible D gene is TRBD1 (5 bases). V was trimmed by 1 base and J by 6 bases, leaving 15 bases between them. The CDR3 contains 15 residues. Germline V gene sequence: CDR1 MNHNS, CDR2 SASEGT. CDR3 nucleotides: TGTGCCAGCAGTGAAGGCCGGGGGAAGGGACATGGCTACACCTTC. It specifies CASSEGRGKGHGYTF.

The CDR3 DNA reads as TGTGCCAGCAGAGGACAGGGTTTGGGTGAAGAGACCCAGTACTTC. Its translation: CASRGQGLGEETQYF. The gene calls are TRBV11-2 and TRBJ2-5, with 8 nucleotides matching TRBD1. This CDR3 has 15 amino acids. The ends lost 6 bases at V and 3 bases at J; junction bases unmatched: 9. The germline V gene has CDR1 SGHAT and CDR2 FQNNGV.

As concerns this clone: It is unclear where the CDR3 begins or ends on the DNA, so no DNA is shown, and the CDR3 is as TCRdb lists it. The rearrangement joins TRBV21-1 to TRBJ2-7; the table assigns TRBD2, which was not confirmed against the DNA. TRBV21-1 is given as a pseudogene. The CDR3 comprises 15 residues, both ends counted. CDR3 residues: CASSKVGEGTYEQYF.

The J gene is TRBJ2-7, the V gene TRBV5-5, with a tentative D call TRBD2 (5 bases). CDR3 length: 11 amino acids. Deletions cut 1 base from V and 10 bases from J, with 9 bases between. In germline, CDR1 is SGHKS, CDR2 YYEKEE (reference sequence). In DNA, the CDR3 is TGTGCCAGCAGCTTGTCTAGCCAACAGTACTTC. Its protein product is CASSLSSQQYF. The whole variable domain, filled in from reference TRBV5-5 and TRBJ2-7, reads DAGVTQSPTHLIKTRGQQVTLRCSPISGHKSVSWYQQVLGQGPQFIFQYYEKEERGRGNFPDRFSARQFPNYSSELNVNALLLGDSALYLCASSLSSQQYFGPGTRLTVT.

This chain uses TRBV27 with TRBJ1-5; D gene unclear. Germline assignment: CDR1 MNHEY and CDR2 SMNVEV (reference sequence). The CDR3 runs to 15 residues. V was shortened by 5 bases and J by 2 bases, with 13 bases between the two germline ends. This CDR3 is CASSEKHGGNQPQHF. CDR3 nucleotide sequence: TGTGCCAGCAGTGAGAAGCACGGGGGCAATCAGCCCCAGCATTTT.

The J gene is TRBJ2-1, the V gene TRBV3-1 (or the pseudogene TRBV3-2); 8 bases map to TRBD1. J gave up 9 bases and V 1 base, and 8 bases lay outside the gene matches. The V gene's germline CDR1 is LGHDT and CDR2 YNNKEL (reference sequence). The CDR3 consists of 15 residues. The chain's CDR3 is CASSQVTGGPGEQFF. The CDR3 DNA reads as TGTGCCAGCAGCCAAGTTACAGGGGGGCCCGGTGAGCAGTTCTTC.

There are a few counts of this clone. This chain joins TRBV5-4 and TRBJ2-2, with 7 positions matching TRBD1. Germline lookup yields CDR1 SGHNT and CDR2 YYREEE (reference sequence). The CDR3 sequence is 13 residues long. With V trimmed by 4 bases and J by 3 bases, 0 bases remained unmatched. The CDR3 sequence is CASSQGDTGELFF. The CDR3 coding sequence is TGTGCCAGCAGCCAGGGGGACACCGGGGAGCTGTTTTTT.

This clone was found once. The chain carries TRBV7-2 and TRBJ2-3, with D uncertain. The CDR3 extends over 13 amino acids. Germline V gives CDR1 SGHTA, CDR2 FQGNSA. With 2 bases removed from V and 4 bases from J, the gap between germline ends came to 7 bases. The CDR3 nucleotides read TGTGCCAGCAGCTTACCAGTTGCAGATACGCAGTATTTT. Its translation is CASSLPVADTQYF.